Listed below are T cell receptor beta chains from one sample, sequenced in a study of blood T cell repertoires in COVID-19. Generated by immunoSEQ multiplex PCR, the TCRdb table keeps only in-frame clones and is missing some. The profile shows roughly 97,000 clones, about 80% of them singletons. The sample taken for sequencing was peripheral blood. These receptors originate from a man aged 65-85 years with acute or convalescent COVID-19. CDR3s include the opening cysteine and the closing phenylalanine or tryptophan. The D gene is left open where the match is weak. Not every row has a clone size; where given, it reads once, few, many or a size class.

size	J	V	D	CDR3	DNA
.	TRBJ2-1	TRBV3-1/TRBV3-2	.	CASSPRGNNEQFF	TGTGCCAGCAGCCCTCGGGGGAACAATGAGCAGTTCTTC
once	TRBJ1-2	TRBV15	.	CATSRDKNYGYTF	TGTGCCACCAGCAGAGACAAAAACTATGGCTACACCTTC
.	TRBJ2-2	TRBV30	TRBD1	CAWSVWPGQGRAGELFF	TGTGCCTGGAGTGTATGGCCGGGACAGGGTAGGGCCGGGGAGCTGTTTTTT
few	TRBJ2-7	TRBV7-3	TRBD2	CASSLLGLAGKEQYF	TGTGCCAGCAGCTTACTAGGACTAGCGGGAAAAGAGCAGTACTTC
.	TRBJ1-1	TRBV28	.	CASTSGGVWTEAFF	TGTGCCAGCACCTCCGGGGGGGTCTGGACTGAAGCTTTCTTT
.	TRBJ1-1	TRBV10-3	.	CATAPGKKNTEAFF	TGTGCCACCGCACCAGGGAAGAAGAACACTGAAGCTTTCTTT
.	TRBJ1-3	TRBV7-8	.	CASSRDRSGNTIYF	TGTGCCAGCAGCCGAGACAGGTCTGGAAACACCATATATTTT
.	TRBJ2-2	TRBV7-9	.	CASSHRGTVNTGELFF	TGTGCCAGCAGCCACCGCGGGACGGTGAACACCGGGGAGCTGTTTTTT
.	TRBJ1-1	TRBV5-1	.	CASSWVGQNTEAFF	TGCGCCAGCAGCTGGGTGGGCCAGAACACTGAAGCTTTCTTT
few	TRBJ2-2	TRBV7-8	.	CASSPRESNTGELFF	TGTGCCAGCAGTCCACGTGAGTCGAACACCGGGGAGCTGTTTTTT
.	TRBJ2-4	TRBV19	.	CASSTTVWEDIQYF	TGTGCCAGTAGTACGACAGTATGGGAAGACATTCAGTACTTC
few	TRBJ2-7	TRBV2	TRBD2	CASSGRLAGYEQYF	TGTGCCAGCAGTGGGAGACTAGCGGGCTACGAGCAGTACTTC
.	TRBJ2-1	TRBV5-1	TRBD2	CASSLGGGAKFF	TGCGCCAGCAGCTTGGGCGGGGGGGCGAAGTTCTTC
few	TRBJ2-1	TRBV7-9	.	CASSHLPGVSYNEQFF	TGTGCCAGCAGCCACCTACCGGGGGTCTCCTACAATGAGCAGTTCTTC
.	TRBJ1-5	TRBV19	TRBD1	CASSIGGQGNQPQHF	TGTGCCAGTAGTATAGGGGGACAGGGGAATCAGCCCCAGCATTTT
.	TRBJ1-2	TRBV28	TRBD1	CASSSLGDRGKGYTF	TGTGCCAGCAGTTCTCTGGGGGACAGGGGAAAAGGCTACACCTTC
few	TRBJ2-3	TRBV30	TRBD2	CAWMWTGVGGTQYF	TGTGCCTGGATGTGGACGGGTGTGGGGGGGACGCAGTATTTT
.	TRBJ2-5	TRBV4-1	.	CASSQDEGLVGTQYF	TGCGCCAGCAGCCAAGATGAGGGCTTGGTGGGGACCCAGTACTTC
.	TRBJ2-7	TRBV6-5	.	CASSYQGKSYEQYF	TGTGCCAGCAGTTACCAGGGGAAGAGCTACGAGCAGTACTTC
.	TRBJ1-2	TRBV19	.	CASRVLDGYTF	TGTGCGAGTCGGGTTCTAGATGGCTACACCTTC
few	TRBJ1-1	TRBV7-9	TRBD1	CASSKPGTGTTEAFF	TGTGCCAGCAGCAAACCCGGGACAGGGACCACTGAAGCTTTCTTT
few	TRBJ2-1	TRBV7-3	TRBD2	CASSFGGGYNEQFF	TGTGCCAGCAGCTTTGGCGGGGGATACAATGAGCAGTTCTTC
once	TRBJ2-1	TRBV19	.	CASSISGPTLNEQFF	TGTGCCAGTAGTATATCAGGGCCCACCTTGAATGAGCAGTTCTTC
.	TRBJ1-2	TRBV18	TRBD1	CASERGQAYGYTF	TGTGCCAGCGAACGAGGACAGGCCTATGGCTACACCTTC
.	TRBJ2-2	TRBV10-3	TRBD2	CAISGGLGSTGELFF	TGTGCCATCAGTGGGGGACTAGGAAGCACCGGGGAGCTGTTTTTT
.	TRBJ1-1	TRBV30	.	CAWSSQGAEAFF	TGTGCCTGGAGTTCACAGGGTGCTGAAGCTTTCTTT
.	TRBJ2-1	TRBV29-1	TRBD2	CSVGRGGYNEQFF	TGCAGCGTTGGGCGGGGGGGCTACAATGAGCAGTTCTTC
.	TRBJ1-1	TRBV5-1	TRBD1	CASSTGQHTDTEAFF	TGCGCCAGCAGCACGGGACAGCATACGGACACTGAAGCTTTCTTT
.	TRBJ2-3	TRBV18	.	CASSPGGGVLEDTQYF	TGTGCCAGCTCACCGGGTGGCGGGGTCCTCGAAGATACGCAGTATTTT
.	TRBJ2-1	TRBV5-1	TRBD2	CASSLGTSGSVTYNEQFF	TGCGCCAGCAGCTTGGGCACTAGCGGGAGTGTTACCTACAATGAGCAGTTCTTC
.	TRBJ2-7	TRBV2	TRBD1	CASRRQGLARQYF	TGTGCCAGCAGAAGACAGGGGCTTGCTAGGCAGTACTTC
.	TRBJ2-7	TRBV9	.	CASSSPVTRGRDYSYEQYF	TGTGCCAGCAGCAGCCCAGTAACCAGGGGTAGGGACTACTCCTACGAGCAGTACTTC
.	TRBJ1-1	TRBV9	.	CASSVDVWGEAFF	TGTGCCAGCAGCGTAGATGTGTGGGGGGAGGCTTTCTTT
.	TRBJ1-1	TRBV3-1/TRBV3-2	.	CASRKNAENTEAFF	TGTGCCAGCAGAAAAAATGCAGAGAACACTGAAGCTTTCTTT
few	TRBJ2-7	TRBV6-4	.	CASSEGQGSSYEQYF	TGTGCCAGCAGTGAAGGGCAGGGGAGCTCCTACGAGCAGTACTTC
.	TRBJ2-1	TRBV24-1	TRBD2	CATSDRLAGGPQKYNEQFF	TGTGCCACCAGTGATAGACTAGCGGGAGGGCCTCAGAAATACAATGAGCAGTTCTTC
.	TRBJ1-6	TRBV30	.	CAWSRGIDSPLHF	TGTGCCTGGAGCCGGGGGATTGACTCACCCCTCCACTTT